One and the same sample provided the 2 T cell receptor beta chains below, sequenced in a study of blood T cells in healthy people across ages. Primed by a sample-barcoded 5' primer and a J-beta primer mix, a second PCR proceeded for 7 to 11 cycles. In TCRdb, the 5' RACE reads were re-called with MiXCR into one record per CDR3 protein. The data hold hundreds of thousands of distinct CDR3 sequences, with roughly 48% observed a single time. Sequencing was carried out using blood. The source is a man aged 30-40 years in good health.

Only a few counts were recorded for this clonotype. This chain links TRBV10-3 with TRBJ2-3; 8 nucleotides match TRBD2. The CDR3 is made up of 13 amino acids. CDR1 and CDR2 (germline): ENHRY, SYGVKD. With V trimmed by 7 bases and J by 3 bases, 3 bases remained unmatched. DNA of the CDR3: TGTGCCATCAACCTAGCGGGTACAGATACGCAGTATTTT. Translating gives CAINLAGTDTQYF.

This clonotype was detected only once. The chain links TRBV5-1 to TRBJ2-4, with D perhaps matching TRBD1 or TRBD2 (6 bases each). Trimming left V 2 bases short and J 8 bases short, with 20 bases between. This CDR3 contains 16 residues. Germline V lookup: CDR1 SGHRS, CDR2 YFSETQ. CDR3 region: CASSFVGPGARDIQYF. CDR3 in DNA: TGCGCCAGCAGCTTTGTAGGTCCGGGGGCGCGCGACATTCAGTACTTC.